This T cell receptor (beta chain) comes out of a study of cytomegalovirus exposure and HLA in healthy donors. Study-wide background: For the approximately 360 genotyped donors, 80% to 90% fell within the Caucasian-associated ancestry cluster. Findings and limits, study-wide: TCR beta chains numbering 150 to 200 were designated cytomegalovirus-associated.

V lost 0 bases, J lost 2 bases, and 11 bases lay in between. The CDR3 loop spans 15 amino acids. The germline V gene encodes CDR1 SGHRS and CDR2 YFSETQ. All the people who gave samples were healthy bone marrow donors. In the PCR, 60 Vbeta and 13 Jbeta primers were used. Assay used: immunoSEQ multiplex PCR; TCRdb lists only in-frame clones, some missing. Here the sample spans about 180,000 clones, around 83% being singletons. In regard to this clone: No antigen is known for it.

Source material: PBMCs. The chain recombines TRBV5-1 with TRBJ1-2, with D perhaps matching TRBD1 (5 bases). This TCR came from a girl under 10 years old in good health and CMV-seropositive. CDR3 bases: TGCGCCAGCAGCTTGGATTCAGGGAACAACTATGGCTACACCTTC. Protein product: CASSLDSGNNYGYTF. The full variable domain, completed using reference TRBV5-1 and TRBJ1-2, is KAGVTQTPRYLIKTRGQQVTLSCSPISGHRSVSWYQQTPGQGLQFLFEYFSETQRNKGNFPGRFSGRQFSNSRSEMNVSTLELGDSALYLCASSLDSGNNYGYTFGSGTRLTVV.